This record covers a single T cell receptor (delta chain). Its antigen remains unidentified. Sequences come from RNA converted to cDNA by reverse transcription. CDR3 amplicons came from multiplex PCR with pooled V-gene forward and constant-region reverse primers. TCRdb re-processed the multiplex PCR reads using CATT. Seen here are 54,000 or so delta-chain clones, around 15% observed once, and the top ten hold about 0.5%. This entry belongs to a study of Vδ1+ human thymocytes. V shed 4 bases, J shed 2 bases, and the junction held 26 bases outside the gene matches. The germline V gene has CDR1 TSWWSYY and CDR2 QGS. This CDR3 is built from 22 residues. Thymocytes were sorted as CD3+ TCRVdelta1+ TCRVdelta2- after alphabeta T cell depletion. Sorted Vdelta1+ thymocytes were roughly 98% to 99.6% pure. Study-wide results and limits: In the thymus, TRG and TRD repertoires looked highly polyclonal with Gaussian CDR3 lengths. Unlike peripheral blood Vdelta1+ controls, thymic delta-chain sequences included 20% to 25% Vdelta2 and few Vdelta3. Donors shared many TRG clonotypes but few TRD clonotypes.

The sample comprised Vdelta1+ gamma-delta thymocytes from the thymus. Regarding subset: FACS-sorted CD3+ TCRalphabeta- TCRVdelta1+ TCRVdelta2- thymocytes. The V call is TRDV1, the J call TRDJ1; 9 bases match TRDD2. The origin of this receptor is a boy under three years old who had congenital heart surgery. CDR3 sequence: CALGVPKAFLPFLRGGTDKLIF. CDR3 in DNA: TGTGCTCTTGGGGTCCCGAAGGCCTTCCTACCCTTCCTACGTGGTGGGACCGATAAACTCATCTTT.